The count of the clone carrying this T cell receptor (beta chain) is one. These data come from a study of T cell responses to AZD1222 COVID-19 vaccine. Across the whole study: Pooled samples include second doses given at about 4 or 12 weeks.

From germline, CDR1 is MNHEY and CDR2 SVGAGI. The CDR3 loop spans 16 amino acids. Trimming took 2 bases from V and 6 from J; bases not matched to a gene: 6. Method: immunoSEQ multiplex PCR; TCRdb's copy keeps in-frame clones and lacks some. The sample has about 140,000 clones, more than 90% seen once; the top ten hold about 4.8%. The specimen was peripheral blood, collected on day 0 of AZD1222 vaccination. This TCR derives from an adult in good health. The chain carries TRBV6-5 and TRBJ2-5; 13 bases align to TRBD2. CDR3 loop: CASSYPSGLAGKTQYF. In nucleotides, the CDR3 is TGTGCCAGCAGTTACCCCTCGGGACTAGCGGGAAAGACCCAGTACTTC.